This TCR beta chain was recovered during a study of T cell responses to AZD1222 COVID-19 vaccine. In the case of this clone: Its antigen is not known.

Findings and limits, study-wide: Breadth and depth of Spike-specific TCRs rose after two AZD1222 doses. The CD4 TCRs associated with vaccination extended across spike and predominated at 160-218 and 743-854. Repertoire sampling happened only post peak T cell response.

V was shortened by 1 base and J by 5 bases, with 8 bases between the two germline ends. CDR1 LNHDA and CDR2 SQIVND come from the germline V gene (reference sequence). The CDR3 is 13 amino acids. Measured with immunoSEQ multiplex PCR; TCRdb has only the in-frame clones, and not every one. Of roughly 120,000 clones detected, about 91% appear once; the ten largest clones hold over 2.5%. The chain carries TRBV19 and TRBJ2-5, with a weak D call TRBD1 (5 bases). The TCR was taken from an adult in good health. Sequenced material: peripheral blood, taken on day 0 of AZD1222 vaccination. CDR3 nucleotides: TGTGCCAGTAGTATAGGGGGCGTCGAGACCCAGTACTTC. Its translation: CASSIGGVETQYF.